This entry lists 21 T cell receptor beta chains sequenced from one sample in a study of early T cells in non-severe SARS-CoV-2 infection (dated by TCRdb to the early 2020s). The library was generated by 5' RACE. TCRdb lists the instrument as NextSeq 500. TCRdb reran the public reads through fastp at Q25 and MiXCR, keeping productive beta chains. Identical CDR3 proteins give one entry, which carries the most common genes and DNA. The sample table shows around 33,000 distinct CDR3 sequences, and about 6% are seen once. The ten largest account for around 8% of the sample. The sample comprised whole blood. The receptors shown here come from an adult who was a healthcare worker with PCR-confirmed SARS-CoV-2 infection or an uninfected control (not recorded which).

There are many counts of this clonotype. This sequence joins TRBV7-9 and TRBJ1-1, with D tentatively TRBD1 (6 bases). The V end was cut by 2 bases, the J end by 2 bases, with 9 bases between. The CDR3 has 14 amino acids. Germline V gene sequence: CDR1 SEHNR, CDR2 FQNEAQ (reference sequence). DNA for the CDR3: TGTGCCAGCAGCTTATCCGGGGGCAACACTGAAGCTTTCTTT. Translation gives CASSLSGGNTEAFF.

V and J are TRBV7-2 and TRBJ2-1; D is uncertain. Deletions cut 8 bases from V and 7 bases from J, with 12 bases between. The length of the CDR3 is 12 residues. Per germline, CDR1 SGHTA and CDR2 FQGNSA. For the CDR3, the DNA is TGTGCCAGCGTCCAGAGGCTAAATGAGCAGTTCTTC. This codes for CASVQRLNEQFF.

The V and J genes are TRBV28 and TRBJ2-1; 8 nucleotides align to TRBD2. The CDR3 runs to 15 residues. After removal of 4 bases from V and 7 bases from J, the junction contained 9 bases not matched to a gene. Per the germline V gene, CDR1 is MDHEN and CDR2 is SYDVKM. CDR3: CASSSPSGGQNEQFF. CDR3 bases: TGTGCCAGCAGTTCCCCCTCGGGGGGGCAAAATGAGCAGTTCTTC.

This clonotype occurred many times. The gene calls are TRBV11-2 and TRBJ2-6; the D call may be TRBD1 or TRBD2 (5 bases each). Trimming left V 6 bases short and J 0 bases short, with 15 bases between. The CDR3 loop spans 17 amino acids. Looked up from germline, CDR1 is SGHAT and CDR2 is FQNNGV. Written as DNA, the CDR3 is TGTGCCAGCAGGAGGTGGGGGAGCACCTCTGGGGCCAACGTCCTGACTTTC. Translation gives CASRRWGSTSGANVLTF. The variable domain in full, completed from reference TRBV11-2 and TRBJ2-6, reads EAGVAQSPRYKIIEKRQSVAFWCNPISGHATLYWYQQILGQGPKLLIQFQNNGVVDDSQLPKDRFSAERLKGVDSTLKIQPAKLEDSAVYLCASRRWGSTSGANVLTFGAGSRLTVL.

This clonotype was recorded many times. V gene TRBV12-3 or TRBV12-4 combines with J gene TRBJ2-4; the D gene could be TRBD1 or TRBD2 (5 bases each). The V and J ends lost 5 bases and 0 bases respectively, with 20 bases between them. The CDR3 totals 18 residues. Written as DNA, the CDR3 is TGTGCCAGCAGTCTACCCTCCGGGACCAAAATAGCCAAAAACATTCAGTACTTC. This translates into CASSLPSGTKIAKNIQYF.

This clonotype was seen at least ten times. V gene TRBV7-2 combines with J gene TRBJ1-2, with 8 positions matching TRBD1. This CDR3 region has 14 residues. CDR1 is SGHTA and CDR2 is FQGNSA in the germline V gene. Germline trimming cut 5 bases from V and 2 bases from J; bases unmatched to any gene: 4. CDR3 sequence (DNA): TGTGCCAGCAGCCCAGGGGGCGTGAACTATGGCTACACCTTC. This translates into CASSPGGVNYGYTF.

This clonotype was recorded at least ten times. The conserved closing phenylalanine or tryptophan is absent in this CDR3, likely reflecting a read error. V usage is TRBV12-3 or TRBV12-4 and J usage is TRBJ2-5; no definite D call. Trimming removed 3 bases from V and 4 bases from J, with 9 bases in between. The CDR3 sequence is 13 residues long. The CDR3 protein is CASSFEGIETQYL. In DNA form, the CDR3 reads TGTGCCAGCAGTTTTGAAGGGATAGAGACCCAGTACTTA.

V and J are TRBV12-3 or TRBV12-4 and TRBJ2-7; 9 positions match TRBD1. The V segment lost 4 bases and the J segment 6 bases; nucleotides outside the gene matches: 4. The CDR3 extends over 13 amino acids. CDR3 coding DNA: TGTGCCAGCAGTTCCCGGGACAGGGCCGAGCAGTACTTC. Protein sequence: CASSSRDRAEQYF.

This clonotype was seen many times. J is TRBJ2-1 and V is TRBV3-1, with 14 positions matching TRBD2. V was pared by 1 base and J by 15 bases, with 8 bases of the junction left unmatched. This CDR3 comprises 15 residues. Per the germline V gene, CDR1 is LGHDT and CDR2 is YNNKEL (reference sequence). The CDR3 region has the DNA TGTGCCAGCAGCCAAGGGACTAGCGGGGGGTTATTGGGGTTCTTC. This codes for CASSQGTSGGLLGFF.

The chain carries TRBV20-1 and TRBJ2-2; tentatively, D is TRBD2 (7 bases). Trimming took off 6 bases at V and 7 bases at J, with 24 bases between the two ends. Germline lookup yields CDR1 DFQATT and CDR2 SNEGSKA (reference sequence). This CDR3 spans 16 amino acids. Here the CDR3 reads CSAQRRRGGRNGELFF. CDR3 nucleotide sequence: TGCAGTGCGCAAAGGCGGAGGGGGGGGCGTAACGGGGAGCTGTTTTTT.

This clonotype has more than one count but fewer than ten. The chain combines TRBV29-1 with TRBJ2-7, with D perhaps TRBD2 (5 bases). Trimming removed 6 bases from V and 4 bases from J, with 13 bases in between. CDR3 length equals 12 residues. In germline, CDR1 is SQVTM, CDR2 ANQGSEA. Written as DNA, the CDR3 is TGCAGCGTCAGAGAGAGAGGGTACGAGCAGTACTTC. This gives the protein CSVRERGYEQYF.

This clonotype showed up many times. This sequence joins TRBV14 and TRBJ2-7; D may be TRBD2 (5 bases). The CDR3 length is 13 residues. Trimming left V 1 base short and J 8 bases short, with 12 bases between. The germline V gene encodes CDR1 SGHDN and CDR2 FVKESK. The chain's CDR3 is CASSQGVNGKQYF. CDR3 coding DNA: TGTGCCAGCAGCCAAGGCGTGAACGGGAAGCAGTACTTC.

This clonotype has ten or more counts. The chain recombines TRBV28 with TRBJ2-7, with D unresolved. Germline CDR1 and CDR2: MDHEN and SYDVKM. The CDR3 is 12 residues long. Trimming cost V 3 bases and J 7 bases, with 10 bases left between them. For the CDR3, the DNA is TGTGCCAGCAGTTTCGGTAGTAGGGAGCAGTACTTC. Translation: CASSFGSREQYF.

This clonotype was counted many times. The V and J genes are TRBV7-8 and TRBJ2-7; D is unresolved. Germline-derived CDR1 and CDR2 are SGHVS and FQNEAQ. The CDR3 loop spans 12 amino acids. Trimming removed 5 bases from V and 4 bases from J, with 9 bases in between. CDR3 bases: TGTGCCAGCAGCCCCCCCGGATACGAGCAGTACTTC. This codes for CASSPPGYEQYF.

This chain joins TRBV28 and TRBJ2-3; no reliable D call. The CDR3 is 11 amino acids. V lost 6 bases to trimming and J lost 2 bases, with 3 bases between them. Germline V gene data show CDR1 as MDHEN and CDR2 as SYDVKM. Here the CDR3 DNA reads TGTGCCAGCAGGTACACAGATACGCAGTATTTT. Translated: CASRYTDTQYF.

This clonotype was seen a few times. The chain is built from TRBV5-1 and TRBJ2-3; 7 bases match TRBD1. The CDR3 extends over 15 amino acids. The trim removed 0 bases at V and 3 bases at J, leaving 4 bases unmatched. Germline values: CDR1 SGHRS, CDR2 YFSETQ. The CDR3 nucleotides are TGCGCCAGCAGCTTGGGGACAGGACCAACAGATACGCAGTATTTT. Translating it yields CASSLGTGPTDTQYF.

The sample holds many counts of this clonotype. The V and J genes are TRBV18 and TRBJ1-5; possibly TRBD1 for D (5 bases). CDR3 length equals 14 residues. CDR1 and CDR2 from the germline V gene are KGHSH and LQKENI. The ends were cut back, 6 bases at V and 3 bases at J, with 12 bases in the middle. In DNA, the CDR3 is TGTGCCAGCTCTCTCACAGGCCCCAATCAGCCCCAGCATTTT. Translated, it gives CASSLTGPNQPQHF. Drawing the rest from reference TRBV18 and TRBJ1-5, the complete variable domain is NAGVMQNPRHLVRRRGQEARLRCSPMKGHSHVYWYRQLPEEGLKFMVYLQKENIIDESGMPKERFSAEFPKEGPSILRIQQVVRGDSAAYFCASSLTGPNQPQHFGDGTRLSIL.

At least ten counts were recorded for this clonotype. The chain recombines TRBV7-8 with TRBJ1-1; TRBD1 is a possible D gene (6 bases). The CDR3 extends over 14 amino acids. V lost 5 bases and J 1 base, leaving 11 bases between the germline ends. The germline V gene encodes CDR1 SGHVS and CDR2 FQNEAQ. CDR3 DNA: TGTGCCAGCAGCAACAGGGATGGGAACACTGAAGCTTTCTTT. It yields the protein CASSNRDGNTEAFF.

This clonotype has ten or more counts. The chain combines TRBV7-9 with TRBJ1-4, with 7 nucleotides matching TRBD1. Per germline, CDR1 SEHNR and CDR2 FQNEAQ (reference sequence). The CDR3 is 12 amino acids. The junction had 5 bases not matched to a gene; V was cut back by 5 bases and J by 11 bases. CDR3 in amino acids: CASSIRDSKLFF. For the CDR3, the DNA is TGTGCCAGCAGCATCCGGGACAGCAAACTGTTTTTT.

This clonotype has at least ten counts. The chain combines TRBV19 with TRBJ1-4; D call uncertain. V was clipped by 6 bases and J by 3 bases, with 11 bases between them. The length of the CDR3 is 14 residues. From germline, CDR1 is LNHDA and CDR2 SQIVND (reference sequence). CDR3 in amino acids: CASRPTTSNEKLFF. The CDR3 nucleotides read TGTGCCAGTAGGCCGACAACCTCTAATGAAAAACTGTTTTTT.

The sample holds many counts of this clonotype. The chain employs TRBV18 and TRBJ2-6, with D perhaps TRBD1 or TRBD2 (6 bases each). The CDR3 sequence is 14 residues long. V lost 5 bases to trimming and J lost 2 bases, with 7 bases between them. Germline CDR1 and CDR2: KGHSH and LQKENI. The CDR3 is CASSRGAGANVLTF. In DNA form, the CDR3 reads TGTGCCAGCTCAAGGGGGGCTGGGGCCAACGTCCTGACTTTC.